The TCR beta chain under discussion was sequenced for a study of shared clonotypes between healthy human individuals. V lost 7 bases and J 8 bases, leaving 15 bases between the germline ends. This CDR3 comprises 13 residues. The germline CDR1 and CDR2 sequences are SNHLY and FYNNEI. Replicate PCRs run on sorted subsets employed 200 ng DNA, approximately 30,000 T cell genomes. Sequenced by immunoSEQ multiplex PCR; TCRdb stores in-frame clones only, minus some. The table has some 1 million clones, under 80% seen once; the top ten hold approximately 1.5%. This clone was found a few times. Its antigen remains unidentified. All donors qualified as healthy HIV-negative adults and had experienced no recent acute infections or vaccinations. Whole-study results and caveats: The study drew on few donors, limiting represented genetic and exposure-history diversity.

The gene calls are TRBV2 and TRBJ1-5; D is uncertain. Source material: memory CD4+ T cells sorted from blood. As to subset: CD45RA-negative fraction. This sequence originates from a man between 18 and 35 years old in good health. CDR3: CASKGSSREPQHF. CDR3 nucleotide sequence: TGTGCCAGCAAAGGCTCCTCGAGGGAGCCCCAGCATTTT.